This T cell receptor beta chain comes out of a study of blood T cell repertoires in COVID-19. For the study at large: Acute and convalescent COVID-19 specimens originated in the United States, Italy and Spain. Nucleic acid was either cDNA or gDNA, and it came from T cells, B-cell-depleted T cells, or PBMCs.

Original methodology: By means of reference gene primer amplification, nucleated cell counts were estimated. The method was immunoSEQ multiplex PCR; TCRdb's version includes in-frame clones alone and lacks a portion of them. D and trimming were read from the DNA, whereas the V and J calls and clone size are those reported in that table. Found here are 140,000 or so clones, approximately 80% of them singletons; the top ten hold about 3%. CDR3 length: 15 amino acids. The V segment lost 6 bases and the J segment 2 bases; nucleotides outside the gene matches: 7. Germline V gene sequence: CDR1 LNHDA, CDR2 SQIVND (reference sequence). This clone was seen only once.

The source is a woman over 75 with acute or convalescent COVID-19. This chain connects TRBV19 to TRBJ1-2; the match to TRBD1 covers 9 bases. Sequenced: peripheral blood. This CDR3 is CASRTPGQGNYGYTF. The DNA of the CDR3 is TGTGCCAGTAGGACTCCGGGACAGGGAAACTATGGCTACACCTTC.